The present entry profiles one T cell receptor beta chain with its context. CDR1 and CDR2 (germline): SGHAT, FQDESV (reference sequence). Trimming left V 2 bases short and J 0 bases short, with 11 bases between. The CDR3 has 15 amino acids. The Seattle site enrolled patients during active infection and followed them longitudinally. Authors' methods: Using reference gene primer amplification, nucleated cell counts were estimated. The data were produced by immunoSEQ multiplex PCR, yet TCRdb's version contains in-frame clones alone and is incomplete. D and trimming were read from the DNA, whereas the V and J calls and clone size are those reported in that table. The data contain some 94,000 clones, around nine tenths of them singletons. This sample is part of a study of blood T cell repertoires in COVID-19. Study-level information: Samples representing acute and convalescent COVID-19 were sourced from the United States, Italy and Spain. T cells, B-cell-depleted T cells, or PBMCs supplied cDNA or gDNA.

The TCR originated in a woman in her sixties with COVID-19, enrolled during active disease. The chain joins TRBV11-1 to TRBJ2-7, with TRBD1 as a possible D gene (5 bases). The sample was peripheral blood. The CDR3 DNA reads as TGTGCCAGCAGCTTATCCCAGGGCCCCTCCTACGAGCAGTACTTC. Translation: CASSLSQGPSYEQYF.